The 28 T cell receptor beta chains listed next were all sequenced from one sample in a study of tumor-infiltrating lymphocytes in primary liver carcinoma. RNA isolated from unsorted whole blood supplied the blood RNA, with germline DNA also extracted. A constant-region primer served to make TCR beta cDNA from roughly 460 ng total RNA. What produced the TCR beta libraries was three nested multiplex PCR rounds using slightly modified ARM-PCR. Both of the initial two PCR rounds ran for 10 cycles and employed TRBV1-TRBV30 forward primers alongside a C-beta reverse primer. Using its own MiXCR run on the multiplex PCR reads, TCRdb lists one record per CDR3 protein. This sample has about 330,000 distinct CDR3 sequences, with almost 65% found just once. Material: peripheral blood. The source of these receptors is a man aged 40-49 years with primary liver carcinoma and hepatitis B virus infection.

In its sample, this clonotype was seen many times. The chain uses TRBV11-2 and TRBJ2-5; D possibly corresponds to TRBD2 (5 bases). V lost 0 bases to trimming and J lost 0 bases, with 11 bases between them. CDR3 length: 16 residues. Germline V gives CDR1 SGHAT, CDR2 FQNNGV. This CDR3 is CASSLDYSGYQETQYF. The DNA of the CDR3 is TGTGCCAGCAGCTTAGATTACTCGGGGTACCAAGAGACCCAGTACTTC.

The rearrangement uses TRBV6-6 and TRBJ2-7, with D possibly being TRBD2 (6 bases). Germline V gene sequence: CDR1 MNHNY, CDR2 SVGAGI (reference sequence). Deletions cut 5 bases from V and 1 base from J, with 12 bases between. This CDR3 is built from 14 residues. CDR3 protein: CASSGASVSYEQYF. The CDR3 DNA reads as TGTGCCAGCAGTGGGGCTAGCGTTTCCTACGAGCAGTACTTC.

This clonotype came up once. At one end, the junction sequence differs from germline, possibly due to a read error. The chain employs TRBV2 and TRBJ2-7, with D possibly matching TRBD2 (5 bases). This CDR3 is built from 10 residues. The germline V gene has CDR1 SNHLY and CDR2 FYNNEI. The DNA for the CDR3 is TGTACCAGCAGTTCATCACCACTAGACTTC. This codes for CTSSSSPLDF.

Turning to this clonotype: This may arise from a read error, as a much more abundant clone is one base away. CDR3 in amino acids: CASTQDRQQPQHF. For the CDR3, the DNA is TGCGCCAGCACCCAAGATCGCCAGCAGCCCCAGCATTTT. The chain couples TRBV4-3 to TRBJ1-5; D is unclear. CDR1 and CDR2 (germline): LGHNA, YSLEER. CDR3 length: 13 amino acids.

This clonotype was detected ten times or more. The CDR3 here is CASSPFRGMSSYEQYF. For the CDR3, the DNA is TGTGCCAGCAGCCCTTTCCGGGGCATGAGCTCCTACGAGCAGTACTTC. V usage is TRBV5-6 and J usage is TRBJ2-7; perhaps D is TRBD1 or TRBD2 (5 bases each). V lost 4 bases and J lost 0, with 17 bases in between. CDR1 SGHDT and CDR2 YYEEEE come from the germline V gene. The CDR3 is 16 amino acids.

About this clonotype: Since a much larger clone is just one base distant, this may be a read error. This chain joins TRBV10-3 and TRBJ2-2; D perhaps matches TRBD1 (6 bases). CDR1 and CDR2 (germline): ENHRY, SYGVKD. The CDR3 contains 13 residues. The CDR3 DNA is TGTACCATCACTAACAGGGCAGCCGGGGAGCTGTTTTTT. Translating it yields CTITNRAAGELFF.

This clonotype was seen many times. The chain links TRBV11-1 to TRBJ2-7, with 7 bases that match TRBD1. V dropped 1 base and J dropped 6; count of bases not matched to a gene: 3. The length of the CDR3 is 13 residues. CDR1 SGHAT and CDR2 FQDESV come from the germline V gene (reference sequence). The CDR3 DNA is TGTGCCAGCAGCTTAGAAAGGGGGCGCGAGCAGTACTTC. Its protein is CASSLERGREQYF.

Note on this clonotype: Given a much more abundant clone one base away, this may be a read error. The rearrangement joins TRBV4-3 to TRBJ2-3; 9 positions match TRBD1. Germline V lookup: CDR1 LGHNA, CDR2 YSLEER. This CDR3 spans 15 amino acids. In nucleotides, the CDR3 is TGCGCCTGCAGCCAAGGGACAGGGAATTGGTATACGCAGTATTTT. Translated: CACSQGTGNWYTQYF.

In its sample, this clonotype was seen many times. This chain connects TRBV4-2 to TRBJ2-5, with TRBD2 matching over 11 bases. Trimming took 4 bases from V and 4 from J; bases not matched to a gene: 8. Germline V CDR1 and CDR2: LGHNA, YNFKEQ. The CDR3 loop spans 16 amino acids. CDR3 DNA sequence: TGTGCCAGCAGCCTGACTAGCGGGAATTCCGGAGAGACCCAGTACTTC. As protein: CASSLTSGNSGETQYF.

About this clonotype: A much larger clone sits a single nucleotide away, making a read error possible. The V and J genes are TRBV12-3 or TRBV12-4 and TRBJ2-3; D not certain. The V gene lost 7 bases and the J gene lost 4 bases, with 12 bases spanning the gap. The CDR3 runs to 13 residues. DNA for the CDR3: TGTGCCAGCAACCTTAGTGTGGCAGATACGCAGTATTTT. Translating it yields CASNLSVADTQYF.

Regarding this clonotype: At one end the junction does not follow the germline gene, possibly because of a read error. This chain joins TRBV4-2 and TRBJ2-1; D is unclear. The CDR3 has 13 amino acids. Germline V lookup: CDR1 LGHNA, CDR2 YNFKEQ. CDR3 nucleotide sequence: TGCGCCAGCAGCCAAGAGAGGCACAATGAGCGGTTCTTC. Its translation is CASSQERHNERFF.

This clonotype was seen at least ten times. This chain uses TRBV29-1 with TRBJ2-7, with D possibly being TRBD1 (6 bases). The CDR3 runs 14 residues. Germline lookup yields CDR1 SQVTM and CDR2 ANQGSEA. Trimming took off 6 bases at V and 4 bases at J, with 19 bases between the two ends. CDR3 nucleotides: TGCAGCGTGGTCAGTGACAGGACTTCTTACGAGCAGTACTTC. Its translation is CSVVSDRTSYEQYF.

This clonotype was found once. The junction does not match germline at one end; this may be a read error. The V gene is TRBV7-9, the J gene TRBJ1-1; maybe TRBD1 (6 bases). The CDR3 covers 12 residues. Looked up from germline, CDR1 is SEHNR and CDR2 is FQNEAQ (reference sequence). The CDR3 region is CASSLGQMEAFF. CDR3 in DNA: TGCGCCAGCAGCCTAGGACAGATGGAAGCTTTCTTT.

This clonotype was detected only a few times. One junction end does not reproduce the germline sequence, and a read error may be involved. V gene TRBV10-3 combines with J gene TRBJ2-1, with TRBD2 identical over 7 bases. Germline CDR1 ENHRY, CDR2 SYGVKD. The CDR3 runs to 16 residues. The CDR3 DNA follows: TGTGCCATCAGATCCTCAGCCGGGACGGGAGGCAATGAGCAGCTCTTC. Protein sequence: CAIRSSAGTGGNEQLF.

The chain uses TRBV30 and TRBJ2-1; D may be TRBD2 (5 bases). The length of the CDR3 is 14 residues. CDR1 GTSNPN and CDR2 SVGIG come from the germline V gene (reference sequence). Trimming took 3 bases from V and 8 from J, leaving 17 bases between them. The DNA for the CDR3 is TGTGCCTGGAGCGGTTGGAATGCGAGGGATGAGCAGTTCTTC. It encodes CAWSGWNARDEQFF. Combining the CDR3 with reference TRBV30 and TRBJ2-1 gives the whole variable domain SQTIHQWPATLVQPVGSPLSLECTVEGTSNPNLYWYRQAAGRGLQLLFYSVGIGQISSEVPQNLSASRPQDRQFILSSKKLLLSDSGFYLCAWSGWNARDEQFFGPGTRLTVL.

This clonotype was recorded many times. CDR3 nucleotide sequence: TGTGCCAGCAGTCGGACAGGGGCGTACCAAGAGACCCAGTACTTC. It yields the protein CASSRTGAYQETQYF. The chain recombines TRBV12-3 or TRBV12-4 with TRBJ2-5; 9 nucleotides match TRBD1. The CDR3 contains 15 residues. After removal of 5 bases from V and 0 bases from J, the junction contained 4 bases not matched to a gene.

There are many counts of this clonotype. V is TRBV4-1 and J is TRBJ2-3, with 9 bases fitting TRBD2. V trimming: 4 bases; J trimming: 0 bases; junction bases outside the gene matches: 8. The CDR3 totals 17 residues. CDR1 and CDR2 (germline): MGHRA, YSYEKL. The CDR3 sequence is CASSRFFAGGSTDTQYF. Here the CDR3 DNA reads TGCGCCAGCAGCCGCTTTTTTGCGGGAGGGAGCACAGATACGCAGTATTTT.

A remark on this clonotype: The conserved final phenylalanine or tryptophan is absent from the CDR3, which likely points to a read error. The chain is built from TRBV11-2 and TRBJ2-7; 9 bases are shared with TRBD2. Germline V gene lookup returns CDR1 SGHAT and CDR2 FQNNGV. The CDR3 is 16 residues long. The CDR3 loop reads CANSVPAGLASYEQYI. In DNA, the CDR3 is TGTGCCAACAGCGTCCCCGCGGGACTAGCTTCCTACGAGCAGTACATC.

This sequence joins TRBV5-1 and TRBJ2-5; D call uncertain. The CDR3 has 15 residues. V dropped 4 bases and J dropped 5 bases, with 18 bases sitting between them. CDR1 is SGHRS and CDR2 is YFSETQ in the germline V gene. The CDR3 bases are TGCGCCAGCAGCCCCGATGGGTGGCTTGGGGAGACCCAGTACTTC. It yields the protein CASSPDGWLGETQYF.

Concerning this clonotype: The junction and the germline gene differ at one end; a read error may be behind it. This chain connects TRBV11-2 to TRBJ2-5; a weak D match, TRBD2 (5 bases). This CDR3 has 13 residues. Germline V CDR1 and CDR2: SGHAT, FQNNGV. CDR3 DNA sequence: TGTACCAGCAGCGTTCAAGGGAGTGAGACCCAGTACTTC. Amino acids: CTSSVQGSETQYF.

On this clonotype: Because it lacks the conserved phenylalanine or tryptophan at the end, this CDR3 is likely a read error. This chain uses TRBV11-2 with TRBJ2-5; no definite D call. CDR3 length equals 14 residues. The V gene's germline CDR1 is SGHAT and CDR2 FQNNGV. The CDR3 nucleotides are TGTACCAGCAGCTTAGATTCGGTGGGAGAGACCCAGTACTCC. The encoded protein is CTSSLDSVGETQYS.

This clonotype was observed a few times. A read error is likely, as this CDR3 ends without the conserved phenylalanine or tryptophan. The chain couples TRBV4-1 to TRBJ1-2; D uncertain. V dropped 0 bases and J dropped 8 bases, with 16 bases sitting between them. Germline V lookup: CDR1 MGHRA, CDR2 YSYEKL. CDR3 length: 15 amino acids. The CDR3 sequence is CASSQDPGLVVGYTL. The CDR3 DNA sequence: TGCGCCAGCAGCCAAGATCCCGGGCTGGTAGTCGGCTACACCCTC.

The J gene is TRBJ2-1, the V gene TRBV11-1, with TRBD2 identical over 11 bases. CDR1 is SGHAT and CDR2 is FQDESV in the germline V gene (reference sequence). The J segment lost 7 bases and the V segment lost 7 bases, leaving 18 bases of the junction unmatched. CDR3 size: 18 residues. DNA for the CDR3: TGTGCCAGCAACTGGGGGCCCGCGAGACTAGCGGGAACGAATGAGCAGTTCTTC. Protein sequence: CASNWGPARLAGTNEQFF.

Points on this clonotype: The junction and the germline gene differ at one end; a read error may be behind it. The CDR3 here is CASSQLVEGYDQYF. The DNA for the CDR3 is TGTGCCAGCAGCCAACTAGTGGAGGGCTACGATCAGTACTTC. The rearrangement links TRBV4-1 to TRBJ2-7; TRBD2 might be the D (6 bases). CDR1 MGHRA and CDR2 YSYEKL come from the germline V gene. CDR3 size: 14 residues.

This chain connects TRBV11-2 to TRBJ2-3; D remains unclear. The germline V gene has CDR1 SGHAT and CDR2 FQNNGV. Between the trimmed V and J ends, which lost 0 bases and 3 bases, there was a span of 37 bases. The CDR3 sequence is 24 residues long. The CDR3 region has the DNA TGTGCCAGCAGCTTAGATGGGCCCCCCACCCCTCTGAGCCATGGTGGGATTATTACAGATACGCAGTATTTT. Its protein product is CASSLDGPPTPLSHGGIITDTQYF.

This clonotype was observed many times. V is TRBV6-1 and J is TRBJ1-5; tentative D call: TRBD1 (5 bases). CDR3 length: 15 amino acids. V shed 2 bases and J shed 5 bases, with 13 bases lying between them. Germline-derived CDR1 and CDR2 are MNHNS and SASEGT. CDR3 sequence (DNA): TGTGCCAGCAGTGAACGGCAGGGTGGCTATCAGCCCCAGCATTTT. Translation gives CASSERQGGYQPQHF.

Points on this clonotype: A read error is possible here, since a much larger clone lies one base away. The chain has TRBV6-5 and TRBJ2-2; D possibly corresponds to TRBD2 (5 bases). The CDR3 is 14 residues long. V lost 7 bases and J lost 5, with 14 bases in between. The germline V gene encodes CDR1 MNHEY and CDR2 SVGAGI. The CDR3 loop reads CASTPLPGTGELFF. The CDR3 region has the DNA TGTGCCAGCACCCCCCTCCCGGGGACCGGGGAGCTGTTTTTT.

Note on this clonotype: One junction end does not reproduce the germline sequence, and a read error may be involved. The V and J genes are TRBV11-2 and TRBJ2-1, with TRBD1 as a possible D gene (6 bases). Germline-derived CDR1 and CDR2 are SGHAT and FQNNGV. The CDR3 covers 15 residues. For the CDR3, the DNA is TGTGCCAGCAGCTTAGATGCAGGGGACACGAATGAGCAGCTCTTC. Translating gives CASSLDAGDTNEQLF. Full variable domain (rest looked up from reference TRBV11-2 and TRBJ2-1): EAGVAQSPRYKIIEKRQSVAFWCNPISGHATLYWYQQILGQGPKLLIQFQNNGVVDDSQLPKDRFSAERLKGVDSTLKIQPAKLEDSAVYLCASSLDAGDTNEQLFGPGTRLTVL.